This is a list of T cell receptor beta chains from one sample in a study of T cell repertoires in cytomegalovirus infection. For these receptors, no antigen is known. TCRdb recomputed calls from the reads with MiXCR, one row per CDR3 protein. Of 650,000 to 850,000 distinct CDR3 sequences in the sample, 25% to 30% were seen once. The starting material was cultured CD8+ T cells from PBMCs, obtained from culture after CMV antigen stimulation. Receptors originate from a human donor in good health (CMV status not recorded). Some clones in this sample may be carry-over from other donors' samples. Each CDR3 is given with its conserved first and last residue. A D gene is named only where the DNA matches it firmly. Not every row has a clone size; where given, it reads once, few, many or a size class.

V,size,J,D,DNA,CDR3
TRBV6-1,many,TRBJ2-1,TRBD2,TGTGCCAGCAGTTATAAGGGGACTAGCGGGGGACACTCCTACAATGAGCAGTTCTTC,CASSYKGTSGGHSYNEQFF
TRBV19,-,TRBJ2-2,TRBD2,TGTGCCAGTAGTGTAGCGGGGGCGAGCACCGGGGAGCTGTTTTTT,CASSVAGASTGELFF
TRBV25-1,few,TRBJ1-1,-,TGTGCCAGCAGTCCGAGGGTCCTTAGGAACACTGAAGCTTTCTTT,CASSPRVLRNTEAFF
TRBV5-6,few,TRBJ1-2,-,TGTGCCAGCAGCTATAAGAACAGTGAGGAAAATTATGGCTACACCTTC,CASSYKNSEENYGYTF
TRBV29-1,few,TRBJ1-1,-,TGCAGCGTTCCGGGTAAAGGGGGTGTTGAAGCTTTCTTT,CSVPGKGGVEAFF
TRBV6-1,few,TRBJ2-5,TRBD2,TGTGCCATCGGTCCTAGCGGGGGATCCGGAAAGACCCAGTACTTC,CAIGPSGGSGKTQYF
TRBV29-1,-,TRBJ1-2,-,TGCAGCGTTGAAGGGGGCGGCTACACCTTC,CSVEGGGYTF
TRBV7-9,-,TRBJ1-2,TRBD1,TGTGCCAGCAGCTCCGGACAGGTCTATGGCTACACCTTC,CASSSGQVYGYTF
TRBV7-6,once,TRBJ1-2,-,TGTGCCAGCAGCTTACAGGGGTATCATGGCTACACCTTC,CASSLQGYHGYTF
TRBV19,few,TRBJ2-1,TRBD2,TGTGCCAGTATGGGGGTAGCGGGGGGAATCTACAATGAGCAGTTCTTC,CASMGVAGGIYNEQFF
TRBV7-2,-,TRBJ2-7,-,TGTGCCAGCAGCCTTCCAACCTACGAGCAGTACTTC,CASSLPTYEQYF
TRBV28,once,TRBJ1-5,-,TGTGCCATCAGAGTTTTGGGTGGGGGGCATCAGCCCCAGCATTTT,CAIRVLGGGHQPQHF
TRBV9,-,TRBJ2-7,-,TGTGCCAGCAGCGTAGGACAGGACTCCTACGAGCAGTACTTC,CASSVGQDSYEQYF
TRBV9,-,TRBJ2-5,-,TGTGCCAGCAGCGAACATAGGACCGTCCAAGAGACCCAGTACTTC,CASSEHRTVQETQYF